This TCR beta chain appears in the sequencing data of a study of T cell responses to AZD1222 COVID-19 vaccine. In the case of this clone: Antigen unknown.

Overall study findings and caveats: Mostly white British, mostly female donors; authors suggested clonal diversity may be underestimated.

Trimming stripped 4 bases from V and 7 bases from J, with 13 bases between. This CDR3 contains 13 residues. Germline values: CDR1 MNHEY, CDR2 SMNVEV (reference sequence). Method: immunoSEQ multiplex PCR; TCRdb's copy keeps in-frame clones and lacks some. Here the sample spans 200,000 or so clones, roughly 92% being singletons. The V gene is TRBV27, the J gene TRBJ1-1; weak D call: TRBD1 (5 bases). The source was peripheral blood, collected 28 days after the second AZD1222 dose. The receptor was derived from an adult who received the AZD1222 COVID-19 vaccine. The CDR3 sequence is CASSWGGDGEAFF. DNA for the CDR3: TGTGCCAGCAGTTGGGGGGGGGATGGTGAAGCTTTCTTT.